A single sample gave rise to the 19 T cell receptor beta chains below, sequenced in a study of OX40 agonist ivuxolimab in advanced cancers. Data came from immunoSEQ multiplex PCR; TCRdb stores just in-frame clones and leaves some out. This sample yields tens of thousands of clones, of which approximately 89% are seen a single time; around 2.1% belongs to the top ten. The specimen was CD4+ or CD8+ T cells sorted from blood, collected in a trial of the OX40 agonist ivuxolimab. Receptor source: an adult with an advanced solid tumor such as melanoma, head and neck, liver or kidney cancer.

V gene TRBV30 combines with J gene TRBJ1-1; D not resolved. The CDR3 runs 12 residues. V was cut by 3 bases and J by 1 base, with 6 bases left in between. Per the germline V gene, CDR1 is GTSNPN and CDR2 is SVGIG (reference sequence). The CDR3 loop is CAWSESNTEAFF. CDR3 nucleotide sequence: TGTGCCTGGAGCGAGTCGAACACTGAAGCTTTCTTT.

The V call is TRBV5-4, the J call TRBJ1-2, with 7 bases aligning to TRBD1. After removal of 5 bases from V and 4 bases from J, the junction contained 8 bases not matched to a gene. Germline assignment: CDR1 SGHNT and CDR2 YYREEE (reference sequence). The CDR3 length is 14 residues. DNA of the CDR3: TGTGCCAGCAGAAGCGACAGGGCGGGCTATGGCTACACCTTC. It yields the protein CASRSDRAGYGYTF. Looking up the rest from reference TRBV5-4 and TRBJ1-2 gives the full variable domain: ETGVTQSPTHLIKTRGQQVTLRCSSQSGHNTVSWYQQALGQGPQFIFQYYREEENGRGNFPPRFSGLQFPNYSSELNVNALELDDSALYLCASRSDRAGYGYTFGSGTRLTVV.

This chain uses TRBV11-2 with TRBJ2-7; 8 bases are shared with TRBD2. CDR3 length equals 15 residues. CDR1 SGHAT and CDR2 FQNNGV come from the germline V gene. Unmatched junction bases numbered 5, after V lost 1 base and J lost 3 bases. The CDR3 DNA reads as TGTGCCAGCAGCTTAGGAGGACTAGCCAGCTACGAGCAGTACTTC. It translates to CASSLGGLASYEQYF.

The chain has TRBV5-1 and TRBJ2-2; D is possibly TRBD1 (6 bases). V was cut by 4 bases and J by 0 bases, with 10 bases left in between. Germline V gene lookup returns CDR1 SGHRS and CDR2 YFSETQ. This CDR3 comprises 15 residues. DNA of the CDR3: TGCGCCAGCAGCGCCGGACAGCCGAACACCGGGGAGCTGTTTTTT. Translating it yields CASSAGQPNTGELFF.

This chain uses TRBV30 with TRBJ1-4, with TRBD1 matching 7 bases. Germline-derived CDR1 and CDR2 are GTSNPN and SVGIG (reference sequence). The trim removed 1 base at V and 3 bases at J, leaving 2 bases unmatched. This CDR3 comprises 14 residues. As DNA, the CDR3 is TGTGCCTGGAGTGCCGGGACAGCTAATGAAAAACTGTTTTTT. Translation gives CAWSAGTANEKLFF.

This sequence joins TRBV10-3 and TRBJ1-1, with D tentatively TRBD1 (6 bases). Trimming stripped 6 bases from V and 2 bases from J, with 7 bases between. Germline V CDR1 and CDR2: ENHRY, SYGVKD. The CDR3 has 12 amino acids. The CDR3 loop reads CAIRGTNTEAFF. The CDR3 coding sequence is TGTGCCATCAGGGGGACAAACACTGAAGCTTTCTTT.

The rearrangement links TRBV9 to TRBJ2-7; 7 bases agree with TRBD1. J was trimmed by 4 bases and V by 2 bases; bases with no gene match: 9. The CDR3 length is 15 residues. Germline loops: CDR1 SGDLS, CDR2 YYNGEE. The DNA for the CDR3 is TGTGCCAGCAGCGTTAGTGGGGACAGCGATTACGAGCAGTACTTC. Translation gives CASSVSGDSDYEQYF.

This clone qualifies as medium-sized. The rearrangement uses TRBV5-4 and TRBJ2-7; 7 bases fit TRBD2. The germline V gene has CDR1 SGHNT and CDR2 YYREEE (reference sequence). The CDR3 extends over 15 amino acids. Losses at the gene ends were 4 bases for V and 1 base for J; bases not matched to a gene: 8. The CDR3 spells CASSLGGGSSYEQYF. The CDR3, as DNA: TGTGCCAGCAGCCTCGGCGGGGGTAGTTCCTACGAGCAGTACTTC. Combining the CDR3 with reference TRBV5-4 and TRBJ2-7 gives the whole variable domain ETGVTQSPTHLIKTRGQQVTLRCSSQSGHNTVSWYQQALGQGPQFIFQYYREEENGRGNFPPRFSGLQFPNYSSELNVNALELDDSALYLCASSLGGGSSYEQYFGPGTRLTVT.

V is TRBV5-4 and J is TRBJ2-2, with TRBD2 matching 12 bases. The germline gives CDR1 SGHNT, CDR2 YYREEE (reference sequence). This CDR3 has 15 residues. With 2 bases clipped from V and 4 bases from J, the junction kept 0 bases outside the gene matches. CDR3 bases: TGTGCCAGCAGCTTACTAGCGGGGGGCACCGGGGAGCTGTTTTTT. Amino acid sequence: CASSLLAGGTGELFF.

This clone came up a few times. The gene calls are TRBV14 and TRBJ2-1, with D maybe TRBD2 (6 bases). Per germline, CDR1 SGHDN and CDR2 FVKESK. The CDR3 contains 14 residues. V gave up 1 base and J gave up 9 bases, with 13 bases separating them. The CDR3 reads CASSQVYGGSEQFF. The CDR3 coding sequence is TGTGCCAGCAGCCAAGTATATGGGGGGAGTGAGCAGTTCTTC.

V and J are TRBV5-6 and TRBJ1-2, with 8 positions matching TRBD1. The J segment lost 8 bases and the V segment lost 2 bases, leaving 5 bases of the junction unmatched. The CDR3 runs 13 residues. The V gene's germline CDR1 is SGHDT and CDR2 YYEEEE. CDR3 sequence (DNA): TGTGCCAGCAGCTTACAGGGGGAGGAGGGCTACACCTTC. This codes for CASSLQGEEGYTF.

This rearrangement joins TRBV11-2 to TRBJ2-2; D is unclear. Deletions cut 2 bases from V and 5 bases from J, with 6 bases between. The CDR3 is 13 residues long. The V gene's germline CDR1 is SGHAT and CDR2 FQNNGV. CDR3 loop: CASSLRVTGELFF. The CDR3 nucleotides are TGTGCCAGCAGCTTAAGGGTAACCGGGGAGCTGTTTTTT.

The V and J genes are TRBV7-9 and TRBJ2-1; 11 bases fit TRBD2. Germline CDR1 is SEHNR and CDR2 is FQNEAQ (reference sequence). Trimming cost V 3 bases and J 1 base; bases outside gene matches: 11. The CDR3 extends over 19 amino acids. In DNA form, the CDR3 reads TGTGCCAGCAGCTTTTCACGACGACTAGCGGGGTTTTCCTACAATGAGCAGTTCTTC. Translation gives CASSFSRRLAGFSYNEQFF.

CDR3 DNA sequence: TGTGCTTCACGCCGTCCGAATGAAAAACTGTTTTTT. Translating it yields CASRRPNEKLFF. The chain links TRBV10-3 to TRBJ1-4; no clear D. The length of the CDR3 is 12 residues. Germline-derived CDR1 and CDR2 are ENHRY and SYGVKD.

The chain employs TRBV19 and TRBJ2-3; no definite D call. The CDR3 has 15 residues. Germline V lookup: CDR1 LNHDA, CDR2 SQIVND (reference sequence). Trimming cost V 3 bases and J 0 bases, with 10 bases left between them. CDR3 DNA: TGTGCCAGTAGTATGGAGAAGGTTAGCACAGATACGCAGTATTTT. Residues: CASSMEKVSTDTQYF.

The chain recombines TRBV5-4 with TRBJ2-1, with D perhaps matching TRBD2 (6 bases). V was clipped by 4 bases and J by 6 bases, with 14 bases between them. This CDR3 is built from 14 residues. Germline V gives CDR1 SGHNT, CDR2 YYREEE (reference sequence). CDR3 protein: CASSAGQGGNEQFF. CDR3 nucleotides: TGTGCCAGCAGCGCCGGGCAGGGAGGCAATGAGCAGTTCTTC.

Comment on this clone: Other DNA sequences within the sample encode an identical CDR3. The chain uses TRBV11-3 and TRBJ2-1, with TRBD1 identical over 7 bases. V lost 0 bases and J lost 4; bases outside the gene matches: 3. The germline V gene encodes CDR1 SGHNT and CDR2 YENEEA. The CDR3 spans 15 residues. The CDR3 sequence: CASSLEGGPYNEQFF. In DNA form, the CDR3 reads TGTGCCAGCAGCTTAGAAGGGGGCCCGTACAATGAGCAGTTCTTC.

V is TRBV19 and J is TRBJ2-2, with D hard to call. V lost 9 bases and J lost 3, with 5 bases in between. The CDR3 contains 11 residues. Germline CDR1 is LNHDA and CDR2 is SQIVND (reference sequence). CDR3 sequence: CASLYTGELFF. The CDR3 coding sequence is TGTGCCAGCCTCTACACCGGGGAGCTGTTTTTT.

This rearrangement joins TRBV30 to TRBJ1-2; a possible D gene is TRBD1 (5 bases). The ends were cut back, 2 bases at V and 0 bases at J, with 10 bases in the middle. The CDR3 totals 14 residues. The germline CDR1 and CDR2 sequences are GTSNPN and SVGIG (reference sequence). This CDR3 is CAWSWQGANYGYTF. CDR3 in DNA: TGTGCCTGGAGTTGGCAGGGAGCTAACTATGGCTACACCTTC.